These 3 T cell receptor beta chains share one sample of origin, sequenced in a study of blood T cells in healthy people across ages. A second roughly 6 to 12 cycle PCR used barcoded and J-beta primers. One entry per CDR3 protein, called by TCRdb with MiXCR from the 5' RACE reads. Of 800,000 to 950,000 distinct CDR3 sequences listed, roughly 52% are singletons. Specimen: blood. The receptors derive from a man younger than 40 in good health.

The chain is built from TRBV12-3 or TRBV12-4 and TRBJ2-7, with D perhaps matching TRBD2 (6 bases). The V and J ends lost 5 bases and 7 bases respectively, with 18 bases between them. The CDR3 runs 14 residues. CDR3 residues: CASSGVPRGREQYF. The CDR3 coding sequence is TGTGCCAGCAGTGGGGTCCCTAGAGGGAGGGAGCAGTACTTC.

The V gene is TRBV12-3 or TRBV12-4, the J gene TRBJ1-1; D gene unclear. CDR3 length: 14 residues. Trimming removed 6 bases from V and 0 bases from J, with 11 bases in between. The CDR3 nucleotides read TGTGCCAGCAGCCGGGCGCAGGTGAACACTGAAGCTTTCTTT. Residues: CASSRAQVNTEAFF.

This chain joins TRBV4-1 and TRBJ2-1, with 9 bases matching TRBD2. Germline lookup yields CDR1 MGHRA and CDR2 YSYEKL. The V segment lost 1 base and the J segment 9 bases; nucleotides outside the gene matches: 7. The CDR3 is made up of 15 amino acids. The CDR3 sequence is CASSQGHLSGGEQFF. The CDR3 DNA sequence: TGCGCCAGCAGCCAAGGTCACCTTAGCGGGGGTGAGCAGTTCTTC.